A single sample is the source of the 18 T cell receptor beta chains below, sequenced in a study of blood T cell repertoires in COVID-19. Libraries were prepared by immunoSEQ multiplex PCR; TCRdb keeps only in-frame clonotypes and omits some of them. The sample holds 160,000 or so clones, about 86% seen once. Sequencing was done on a sample of peripheral blood. These receptors originate from a woman older than 75 with acute or convalescent COVID-19.

The chain carries TRBV5-4 and TRBJ2-1; 7 bases agree with TRBD2. The CDR3 has 12 amino acids. CDR1 and CDR2 (germline): SGHNT, YYREEE (reference sequence). Germline trimming cut 3 bases from V and 9 bases from J; bases unmatched to any gene: 3. The CDR3 DNA sequence: TGTGCCAGCAGCTCTAGCGGAGCTGAGCAGTTCTTC. Its protein is CASSSSGAEQFF.

For the CDR3, the DNA is TGTGCCAGCAGCAAAGGGGCAGCTGCAACTAATGAAAAACTGTTTTTT. Its translation is CASSKGAAATNEKLFF. This chain joins TRBV21-1 and TRBJ1-4; the D call TRBD1 from the table was never checked on the DNA. TRBV21-1 is a pseudogene segment. The CDR3 spans 16 residues.

This clone was seen once. The V gene is TRBV6-5, the J gene TRBJ1-6; 9 nucleotides align to TRBD1. V dropped 5 bases and J dropped 5; count of bases not matched to a gene: 4. The CDR3 contains 15 residues. Looked up from germline, CDR1 is MNHEY and CDR2 is SVGAGI. For the CDR3, the DNA is TGTGCCAGCAGTAGAAGGACAGGGGATAATTCACCCCTCCACTTT. This sequence encodes CASSRRTGDNSPLHF.

The chain combines TRBV28 with TRBJ2-3; 10 bases match TRBD2. Trimming at V came to 6 bases and at J to 2 bases, leaving 8 bases not matched to a gene. Germline loops: CDR1 MDHEN, CDR2 SYDVKM. The length of the CDR3 is 16 residues. The CDR3: CASSTVAGGPTDTQYF. Written as DNA, the CDR3 is TGTGCCAGCAGCACCGTAGCGGGAGGCCCCACAGATACGCAGTATTTT.

The chain links TRBV10-2 to TRBJ2-3; the match to TRBD2 covers 8 bases. CDR1 and CDR2 from the germline V gene are WSHSY and SAAADI. The junction had 10 bases not matched to a gene; V was cut back by 8 bases and J by 0 bases. The CDR3 has 16 amino acids. CDR3 sequence reads: CASSPGGGTSTDTQYF. CDR3 nucleotides: TGCGCCAGCTCCCCGGGCGGGGGGACTAGCACAGATACGCAGTATTTT.

The chain joins TRBV19 to TRBJ1-3; D is unresolved. V lost 3 bases, J lost 4 bases, and 13 bases lay in between. Germline values: CDR1 LNHDA, CDR2 SQIVND (reference sequence). The CDR3 runs to 15 residues. The CDR3 nucleotides read TGTGCCAGTAGTATTGAGTTGGGCTTAGGAAACACCATATATTTT. This encodes CASSIELGLGNTIYF.

The V call is TRBV4-1, the J call TRBJ2-7; D perhaps matches TRBD1 (5 bases). Per the germline V gene, CDR1 is MGHRA and CDR2 is YSYEKL. CDR3 length: 15 residues. V was cut by 4 bases and J by 4 bases, with 17 bases left in between. CDR3 in amino acids: CASSPIQGGPYEQYF. CDR3 nucleotides: TGCGCCAGCAGCCCCATCCAGGGCGGCCCTTACGAGCAGTACTTC.

This chain uses TRBV27 with TRBJ2-1; D gene unclear. V was trimmed by 5 bases and J by 0 bases, leaving 8 bases between them. CDR1 is MNHEY and CDR2 is SMNVEV in the germline V gene (reference sequence). The CDR3 extends over 14 amino acids. Here the CDR3 reads CASSLRSSYNEQFF. The DNA for the CDR3 is TGTGCCAGCAGTCTCCGCAGCTCCTACAATGAGCAGTTCTTC.

This clone showed up just once. CDR3: CASTLPGGPSTGELFF. The CDR3 DNA reads as TGTGCCAGCACCCTACCCGGGGGGCCTAGCACCGGGGAGCTGTTTTTT. This rearrangement joins TRBV6-6 to TRBJ2-2; D might be TRBD2 (7 bases). CDR1 is MNHNY, CDR2 SVGAGI, per germline (reference sequence). Trimming cost V 7 bases and J 4 bases, with 19 bases left between them. The CDR3 is 16 residues long.

V gene TRBV7-3 combines with J gene TRBJ1-2, with D tentatively TRBD1 (5 bases). V dropped 1 base and J dropped 5 bases, with 8 bases sitting between them. This CDR3 has 13 residues. CDR1 SGHTA and CDR2 FQGTGA come from the germline V gene. In nucleotides, the CDR3 is TGTGCCAGCAGCTTAATGCAGGGATATGGCTACACCTTC. It is translated as CASSLMQGYGYTF.

The V gene is TRBV14, the J gene TRBJ2-1; 10 positions match TRBD2. V lost 4 bases and J lost 4; bases outside the gene matches: 7. Germline loops: CDR1 SGHDN, CDR2 FVKESK. CDR3 length equals 16 residues. This CDR3 is CASSPPSGGVYNEQFF. Written as DNA, the CDR3 is TGTGCCAGCAGCCCCCCTAGCGGGGGAGTATACAATGAGCAGTTCTTC.

The J gene is TRBJ2-3, the V gene TRBV29-1, with 10 bases aligning to TRBD2. CDR1 and CDR2 from the germline V gene are SQVTM and ANQGSEA. V trimming: 5 bases; J trimming: 4 bases; junction bases outside the gene matches: 6. The CDR3 sequence is 14 residues long. The CDR3 sequence is CSVSGRAHADTQYF. Written as DNA, the CDR3 is TGCAGCGTTAGCGGGAGGGCCCATGCAGATACGCAGTATTTT.

V gene TRBV5-1 combines with J gene TRBJ2-7, with TRBD2 identical over 15 bases. V trimming: 3 bases; J trimming: 0 bases; junction bases outside the gene matches: 7. Germline V gene lookup returns CDR1 SGHRS and CDR2 YFSETQ. There are 18 residues in the CDR3. The CDR3, as DNA: TGCGCCAGCAGCTCGCTGGGACTAGCGGGAGGTAGCTCCTACGAGCAGTACTTC. Translating gives CASSSLGLAGGSSYEQYF.

This sequence joins TRBV6-5 and TRBJ1-1, with D maybe TRBD1 (5 bases). The germline V and J ends were trimmed by 6 bases and 2 bases, with 13 bases remaining between them. CDR1 and CDR2 from the germline V gene are MNHEY and SVGAGI. The CDR3 covers 14 residues. The CDR3 nucleotides are TGTGCCAGCAGACGACAGTTTACTAACACTGAAGCTTTCTTT. This sequence encodes CASRRQFTNTEAFF.

This clone was seen only once. The genes are TRBV5-6 and TRBJ1-1, with D possibly being TRBD1 (6 bases). V was pared by 4 bases and J by 4 bases, with 14 bases between. This CDR3 has 14 amino acids. Germline values: CDR1 SGHDT, CDR2 YYEEEE. For the CDR3, the DNA is TGTGCCAGCAGCGGTCAACAGGGAACCACTGAAGCTTTCTTT. Protein: CASSGQQGTTEAFF.

Comment on this clone: Other DNA sequences from this sample encode an identical CDR3 as well. The CDR3 reads CASTAGLNEKLFF. CDR3 nucleotide sequence: TGTGCCAGTACAGCCGGGTTGAACGAAAAACTGTTTTTT. The chain employs TRBV19 and TRBJ1-4; D not certain. The CDR3 length is 13 residues. V was clipped by 7 bases and J by 8 bases, with 14 bases between them. Per germline, CDR1 LNHDA and CDR2 SQIVND (reference sequence).

The chain's CDR3 is CASSRRGGGDTEAFF. In nucleotides, the CDR3 is TGTGCCAGCAGCCGCCGGGGAGGGGGGGACACTGAAGCTTTCTTT. The chain uses TRBV3-1 (or the pseudogene TRBV3-2) and TRBJ1-1; D is perhaps TRBD1 (6 bases). CDR1 and CDR2 from the germline V gene are LGHDT and YNNKEL (reference sequence). V lost 4 bases to trimming and J lost 3 bases, with 15 bases between them. This CDR3 is 15 amino acids long.

The rearrangement links TRBV2 to TRBJ2-7; 7 bases align to TRBD2. V gave up 4 bases and J gave up 4 bases; unmatched junction bases: 7. Germline CDR1 and CDR2: SNHLY and FYNNEI. The CDR3 is 14 amino acids. The CDR3 nucleotides read TGTGCCAGCAGTGGTTATACCGGGGGGTACGAGCAGTACTTC. As protein: CASSGYTGGYEQYF.